This T cell receptor beta chain came from a study of vaccination and CD4 T cells after COVID-19 (dated by TCRdb to between 2021 and 2024). General notes on the study: Convalescent patients had a positive SARS-CoV-2 result on nasal swab PCR, and of these patients, 8 or 9 had mild disease and one had severe disease. The convalescent cohort comprised six males and four females, including two Hispanic individuals, seven Caucasians, two Asians and one multiracial person. Participants got two doses of the Pfizer-BioNTech BNT162b2 vaccine (n=8) or two doses of the Moderna mRNA-1273 vaccine (n=2). Post-COVID blood samples from convalescent patients were collected a median of approximately 93 days after diagnosis, with a range of roughly 35 to 180 days. Post-vaccine blood samples were obtained a median of about 77 days after the second vaccine dose, with a range of roughly 14 to 241 days. Culture stimuli were overlapping spike peptide pools from SARS-CoV-2 and from the common cold coronaviruses HCoV-NL63, HCoV-OC43 and HCoV-229E. As controls, cultures received a CEFX viral epitope pool (the positive control), an HIV-1 Nef peptide pool (the negative control), or no peptide at all. In 10 COVID-19 convalescent patients and a handful of infection-naive healthy vaccine recipients, researchers compared the spike-specific CD4+ TCR repertoire from before mRNA vaccination with the repertoire from after. Here is what the overall study found, with its caveats: The number of convalescent patients in the study was relatively small, and the study did not examine early timepoints following natural infection. An increase in the median number of SARS-CoV-2-reactive clonotypes from approximately 21 after infection to some 40 after vaccination was observed, but the change was not found to be significant. In convalescent patients, a median around 90% of post-vaccine SARS-CoV-2-reactive clones were detected only after vaccination, and vaccine-specific priming was suggested by this finding. Nearly all vaccine-specific clones in convalescent patients (304 of 307) were mono-reactive for SARS-CoV-2 spike rather than cross-reactive with common cold coronaviruses.

Per the publication, the treatment or condition label means: roughly nine-day PBMC culture with coronavirus spike peptide pools or control peptides (ViraFEST assay). The ViraFEST assay was used in the study, in which antigen-specific T cells were expanded with peptide pools and expanded clonotypes were subsequently identified by TCR sequencing. Positive SARS-CoV-2 PCR tests in the convalescent patients dated from March to December 2020, before Alpha, Beta and Delta variants emerged in the United States. Each well held 2.2 million or so PBMCs cultured with roughly 10 ug/ml peptide pools in IMDM containing roughly 4.7% human AB serum and 8 to 10 IU/ml IL-2. Half of the culture medium was replaced with fresh IL-2-containing medium on days 3 and 7. CD4+ T cells were isolated after roughly 10 days of culture through negative selection using the EasySep CD4+ T cell isolation kit. Ficoll-Paque Plus gradient centrifugation was used to isolate PBMCs from whole blood, and the isolated PBMCs were then either used fresh or cryopreserved at -140C. Each culture condition was generally run in triplicate wells.

This clonotype occurred once. Its antigen is not yet known. Base qualities are not provided; no much larger clone lies one nucleotide away. A single read offers scant evidence. The library relied on PCR. At the Johns Hopkins FTIC core, DNA from the cultured CD4+ T cells underwent TCR sequencing with the Oncomine TCR Beta short-read assay. The QIAamp micro DNA kit was used to extract genomic DNA from the cultured CD4+ T cells. Oncomine TCR Beta libraries from cultured CD4+ T cells were pooled with unique dual indexes and sequenced on an Illumina iSeq 100. In the authors' own workflow: Non-productive sequences were removed, and CDR3s that did not start with C, did not end with F or W, or were shorter than 7 amino acids were discarded. The MANAFEST web application identified antigen-specific clonotypes by comparing peptide-stimulated wells against reference wells and other culture wells. To be called positive, a clone needed an FDR below 0.05, an odds ratio above 5, and a productive frequency above 0.1% in at least two of three replicate wells. Clonotypes that were significantly expanded in both SARS-CoV-2 spike wells and at least one common cold coronavirus spike condition were defined as cross-reactive. Similarity between CDR3 sequences was evaluated in R version 3.6.1 using Levenshtein distances (stringdist) and unrooted phylogenetic trees (ape). TCRdb trimmed public reads at Q25 via fastp, called clones via MiXCR and kept in-frame beta chains. Entries are consolidated by CDR3 protein sequence, retaining the most common genes and DNA. These V and J calls derive from TCRdb rather than the authors' analysis. A total of 4,000 to 5,500 distinct CDR3 sequences appear in this sample, around 50% of them only once. The ten biggest clones cover about a third of the sample.

Sequences MNHEY (CDR1) and SMNVEV (CDR2) are obtained from the germline V gene (reference sequence). The CDR3, from cysteine to phenylalanine, totals 14 residues. Only CDR3 DNA is held: 42 bases, read in frame from base 1. Trimming leaves V shorter by 2 bases and J shorter by 7 bases, with the junction holding 7 bases beyond the gene matches. Material for sequencing was CD4+ T cells from blood, cultured in vitro. The clonotype was recovered from a human donor who had recovered from COVID-19. The V gene is TRBV27 and the J gene is TRBJ1-2, with 7 central nucleotides matching TRBD1. The DNA sequence is as follows: TGTGCCAGCAGTTTACAGGGGGATACCTCTGGCTACACCTTC. Its protein is CASSLQGDTSGYTF.